These T cell receptor beta chains were read from a single sample in a study of monozygotic twins with inflammatory bowel disease. Each CDR3 protein gets one entry in TCRdb, which reprocessed the 5' RACE reads and gives no DNA. The sample's table shows about 150,000 distinct CDR3 sequences. Sequenced sample: blood. These receptors were taken from a human donor with ulcerative colitis or Crohn's disease, or a healthy co-twin of an affected twin (not recorded which). The CDR3 runs from the conserved cysteine through the conserved F or W. The order of the fields is V gene, J gene, CDR3 protein.

TRBV12-3/TRBV12-4	TRBJ2-5	CASSFPGNQETQYF
TRBV3-1	TRBJ2-1	CASSPFETGWSEQFF
TRBV7-9	TRBJ2-2	CASSLAGTTGELFF
TRBV6-1	TRBJ2-3	CASSPTPGGRGTDTQYF
TRBV5-1	TRBJ2-2	CASSPGLAGVTGELFF
TRBV6-1	TRBJ1-1	CASSESGTANTEAFF
TRBV7-6	TRBJ2-1	CASSSPRQGTSYNEQFF
TRBV5-4	TRBJ1-6	CASSLEAPGTGMYSPLHF
TRBV7-8	TRBJ2-2	CASSPGAGELFF
TRBV20-1	TRBJ1-2	CSASPDRFSYGYTF
TRBV28	TRBJ1-5	CASSLTTGGSNQPQHF
TRBV7-2	TRBJ1-6	CASSLGPGANSPLHF
TRBV13	TRBJ2-7	CASSSPSHSYEQYF
TRBV10-1	TRBJ1-6	CAAPGQRDSPLHF
TRBV14	TRBJ1-1	CASSQRQGLNTEAFF
TRBV5-4	TRBJ2-6	CASSSATGRRANVLTF
TRBV27	TRBJ2-5	CASRPGLAGVETQYF
TRBV20-1	TRBJ2-7	CSSGQPLAGDYEQYF
TRBV6-2/TRBV6-3	TRBJ2-1	CASSRPRLAGYSDEQFF
TRBV7-2	TRBJ2-7	CASSPQGGSRQKQYF
TRBV15	TRBJ2-1	CATSTVGLAVYNEQFF
TRBV27	TRBJ2-1	CASFPSGLAGEDEQFF
TRBV15	TRBJ1-3	CATSRDPGRLAGNTIYF